Below are 29 T cell receptor beta chains sequenced from a single sample in a study of blood T cell repertoires in COVID-19. Produced via immunoSEQ multiplex PCR; TCRdb's table is partial and in-frame only. The sample includes approximately 300,000 clones, 70% to 90% of them seen just once. Material: PBMCs or T cells enriched from blood (not recorded which). The receptors stem from a man aged 25 to 45 who had recovered from COVID-19.

The chain joins TRBV24-1 to TRBJ2-5, with a possible D match to TRBD1 (5 bases). The CDR3 contains 16 residues. V lost 5 bases and J lost 1, with 16 bases in between. Germline-derived CDR1 and CDR2 are KGHDR and SFDVKD. The CDR3 bases are TGTGCCACCAGTGGTACAGGAAGCAGGGTCCAAGAGACCCAGTACTTC. Protein product: CATSGTGSRVQETQYF.

V and J are TRBV5-1 and TRBJ2-5; possibly TRBD2 for D (5 bases). CDR3 length: 15 residues. CDR1 is SGHRS and CDR2 is YFSETQ in the germline V gene. V dropped 1 base and J dropped 1 base, with 11 bases sitting between them. CDR3 amino acids: CASSLNKAGQETQYF. The CDR3 DNA reads TGCGCCAGCAGCTTGAATAAGGCGGGCCAAGAGACCCAGTACTTC.

CDR3 nucleotides: TGTGCCACCAGTAGGGGGAATAGCAATCAGCCCCAGCATTTT. It is translated as CATSRGNSNQPQHF. The rearrangement uses TRBV24-1 and TRBJ1-5; D may be TRBD1 (6 bases). V lost 6 bases, J lost 0 bases, and 8 bases lay in between. Germline V gene sequence: CDR1 KGHDR, CDR2 SFDVKD. The CDR3 has 14 amino acids.

The rearrangement uses TRBV6-6 and TRBJ2-7, with TRBD1 identical over 7 bases. J was trimmed by 5 bases and V by 6 bases; bases with no gene match: 7. Germline V gives CDR1 MNHNY, CDR2 SVGAGI (reference sequence). The CDR3 extends over 13 amino acids. Written as DNA, the CDR3 is TGTGCCAGCAGCCAACGTGACAGGGACGAGCAGTACTTC. It encodes CASSQRDRDEQYF.

J is TRBJ1-1 and V is TRBV6-5; possibly TRBD1 for D (6 bases). The CDR3 loop spans 12 amino acids. V was clipped by 10 bases and J by 0 bases, with 9 bases between them. The germline V gene encodes CDR1 MNHEY and CDR2 SVGAGI. In DNA form, the CDR3 reads TGTGCCACCCGGACAGTGAACACTGAAGCTTTCTTT. The encoded protein is CATRTVNTEAFF.

The chain has TRBV5-5 and TRBJ1-5; D is perhaps TRBD1 (6 bases). Germline CDR1 is SGHKS and CDR2 is YYEKEE (reference sequence). The CDR3 extends over 15 amino acids. Trimming pared 0 bases from V and 6 bases from J, leaving 13 bases between. Written as DNA, the CDR3 is TGTGCCAGCAGCTTGGCCGTGCAGGGGTCTCAGCCCCAGCATTTT. Translated: CASSLAVQGSQPQHF. Filled out from reference TRBV5-5 and TRBJ1-5, the complete variable domain reads DAGVTQSPTHLIKTRGQQVTLRCSPISGHKSVSWYQQVLGQGPQFIFQYYEKEERGRGNFPDRFSARQFPNYSSELNVNALLLGDSALYLCASSLAVQGSQPQHFGDGTRLSIL.

This clone is medium-sized within its sample. The chain couples TRBV5-6 to TRBJ2-7, with 9 bases that match TRBD2. Germline V lookup: CDR1 SGHDT, CDR2 YYEEEE. Trimming took 4 bases from V and 0 from J; bases not matched to a gene: 8. This CDR3 has 16 residues. Here the CDR3 reads CASSQLTSGDSYEQYF. DNA for the CDR3: TGTGCCAGCAGCCAATTGACTAGCGGAGACTCCTACGAGCAGTACTTC.

There are many counts of this clone. The genes are TRBV27 and TRBJ1-5; possible D gene TRBD1, 5 bases. V lost 2 bases and J lost 6, with 8 bases in between. The CDR3 totals 13 residues. Germline values: CDR1 MNHEY, CDR2 SMNVEV (reference sequence). CDR3 nucleotides: TGTGCCAGCAGTTTAGGGGGGGTTCAGCCCCAGCATTTT. It encodes CASSLGGVQPQHF.

In nucleotides, the CDR3 is TGTGCCAGTAGTCCCATGACCGGGGAGCTGTTTTTT. As protein: CASSPMTGELFF. This rearrangement joins TRBV19 to TRBJ2-2; D is unresolved. Trimming stripped 5 bases from V and 5 bases from J, with 6 bases between. CDR1 LNHDA and CDR2 SQIVND come from the germline V gene (reference sequence). CDR3 length equals 12 residues.

CDR3 DNA: TGTGCCAGCAGCTTAGTGGGGGGGGCTAGCACAGATACGCAGTATTTT. Residues: CASSLVGGASTDTQYF. The chain has TRBV7-2 and TRBJ2-3; maybe TRBD2 (7 bases). Germline loops: CDR1 SGHTA, CDR2 FQGNSA. V was trimmed by 1 base and J by 0 bases, leaving 11 bases between them. The CDR3 has 16 residues.

The CDR3, as DNA: TGTGCCAGTGAGGGGGGGGTCTCTGGAAACACCATATATTTT. Protein product: CASEGGVSGNTIYF. This chain connects TRBV19 to TRBJ1-3; the D gene is possibly TRBD1 (6 bases). Germline V gives CDR1 LNHDA, CDR2 SQIVND (reference sequence). V was trimmed by 8 bases and J by 0 bases, leaving 11 bases between them. The CDR3 totals 14 residues. The variable domain in full, with the rest retrieved from reference TRBV19 and TRBJ1-3, is DGGITQSPKYLFRKEGQNVTLSCEQNLNHDAMYWYRQDPGQGLRLIYYSQIVNDFQKGDIAEGYSVSREKKESFPLTVTSAQKNPTAFYLCASEGGVSGNTIYFGEGSWLTVV.

The J gene is TRBJ1-2, the V gene TRBV10-3; D might be TRBD1 (6 bases). Germline loops: CDR1 ENHRY, CDR2 SYGVKD. V was shortened by 2 bases and J by 2 bases, with 12 bases between the two germline ends. The CDR3 is 15 amino acids. In DNA, the CDR3 is TGTGCCATCAGTGAGGGGCAGGGGATCAACTATGGCTACACCTTC. As protein: CAISEGQGINYGYTF.

This clone was seen a few times. The chain uses TRBV4-1 and TRBJ1-5, with 9 positions matching TRBD1. The germline V gene has CDR1 MGHRA and CDR2 YSYEKL. With 4 bases clipped from V and 5 bases from J, the junction kept 3 bases outside the gene matches. The CDR3 sequence is 14 residues long. The CDR3: CASSRGQGDQPQHF. The CDR3 DNA is TGCGCCAGCAGCCGGGGACAGGGTGATCAGCCCCAGCATTTT.

In this sample, this clone turned up once. V gene TRBV24-1 combines with J gene TRBJ2-2; possibly TRBD1 for D (6 bases). Looked up from germline, CDR1 is KGHDR and CDR2 is SFDVKD. Trimming cost V 7 bases and J 3 bases, with 14 bases left between them. This CDR3 is built from 15 residues. CDR3 nucleotide sequence: TGTGCCACCAGAGAAGGGACATCCTACACCGGGGAGCTGTTTTTT. It is translated as CATREGTSYTGELFF.

J is TRBJ2-5 and V is TRBV6-5, with 7 positions matching TRBD1. The ends lost 6 bases at V and 0 bases at J; junction bases unmatched: 4. This CDR3 has 14 residues. In germline, CDR1 is MNHEY, CDR2 SVGAGI. The CDR3 is CASRYRGYQETQYF. For the CDR3, the DNA is TGTGCCAGCAGGTACAGGGGTTACCAAGAGACCCAGTACTTC.

This chain connects TRBV3-1 (or the pseudogene TRBV3-2) to TRBJ1-2; maybe TRBD1 (5 bases). This CDR3 has 18 residues. V was pared by 0 bases and J by 7 bases, with 24 bases between. Germline V lookup: CDR1 LGHDT, CDR2 YNNKEL (reference sequence). CDR3 DNA: TGTGCCAGCAGCCAAGATGCGGGGCGACTAGACATCGACGGTGGCTACACCTTC. Amino acids: CASSQDAGRLDIDGGYTF.

This chain links TRBV18 with TRBJ2-2, with TRBD1 matching 12 bases. Germline V CDR1 and CDR2: KGHSH, LQKENI. This CDR3 is 16 amino acids long. V was pared by 4 bases and J by 5 bases, with 5 bases of the junction left unmatched. DNA of the CDR3: TGTGCCAGCTCACAGGGACAGGGGGCGAGGACCGGGGAGCTGTTTTTT. Translated: CASSQGQGARTGELFF.

The chain combines TRBV7-6 with TRBJ2-7; TRBD2 matches at 14 bases. Germline V gives CDR1 SGHVS, CDR2 FNYEAQ. J gave up 0 bases and V 1 base, and 8 bases lay outside the gene matches. The CDR3 is 19 residues long. The CDR3 region is CASSLEGVGLAGDSYEQYF. CDR3 coding DNA: TGTGCCAGCAGCTTAGAAGGGGTGGGACTAGCGGGGGACTCCTACGAGCAGTACTTC.

The chain carries TRBV10-3 and TRBJ1-6; 7 bases agree with TRBD1. V lost 7 bases, J lost 8 bases, and 8 bases stayed unmatched. Per germline, CDR1 ENHRY and CDR2 SYGVKD. The CDR3 covers 14 residues. This CDR3 is CAITKGQRDSPLHF. The CDR3 nucleotides read TGTGCCATCACCAAGGGACAGAGGGATTCACCCCTCCACTTT.

The rearrangement links TRBV27 to TRBJ2-1, with D perhaps TRBD2 (6 bases). Trimming stripped 6 bases from V and 1 base from J, with 13 bases between. Germline V gene lookup returns CDR1 MNHEY and CDR2 SMNVEV (reference sequence). This CDR3 region has 15 residues. The CDR3 protein is CASRSYSGSYNEQFF. The CDR3 DNA sequence: TGTGCCAGCAGATCTTATAGCGGTTCCTACAATGAGCAGTTCTTC.

This clone has just a few counts. The chain is built from TRBV11-2 and TRBJ1-2; possibly TRBD1 for D (6 bases). The CDR3 has 13 amino acids. Germline CDR1 and CDR2: SGHAT and FQNNGV. Trimming removed 5 bases from V and 8 bases from J, with 15 bases in between. The CDR3 nucleotides are TGTGCCAGCAGCGGACGCAGGGGCCCGGGCTACACCTTC. Translating it yields CASSGRRGPGYTF.

V gene TRBV5-4 combines with J gene TRBJ1-2; 7 nucleotides match TRBD1. From germline, CDR1 is SGHNT and CDR2 YYREEE (reference sequence). The CDR3 is made up of 15 amino acids. The ends lost 4 bases at V and 4 bases at J; junction bases unmatched: 10. The CDR3 DNA sequence: TGTGCCAGCAGCCAGAGGGACAGAGAATCCTATGGCTACACCTTC. This sequence encodes CASSQRDRESYGYTF. The full variable domain, completed using reference TRBV5-4 and TRBJ1-2, is ETGVTQSPTHLIKTRGQQVTLRCSSQSGHNTVSWYQQALGQGPQFIFQYYREEENGRGNFPPRFSGLQFPNYSSELNVNALELDDSALYLCASSQRDRESYGYTFGSGTRLTVV.

The chain couples TRBV28 to TRBJ1-2, with 8 bases fitting TRBD1. V trimming: 3 bases; J trimming: 8 bases; junction bases outside the gene matches: 5. Per germline, CDR1 MDHEN and CDR2 SYDVKM. The CDR3 has 13 amino acids. The CDR3 DNA reads TGTGCCAGCAGTTTGCGTGACAGGGGCGGCTACACCTTC. It codes for CASSLRDRGGYTF.

The rearrangement uses TRBV29-1 and TRBJ2-7; 9 bases agree with TRBD2. Germline CDR1 reads SQVTM; CDR2 reads ANQGSEA. V was pared by 0 bases and J by 0 bases, with 6 bases of the junction left unmatched. The CDR3 sequence is 16 residues long. The CDR3 region is CSVEDRISGSSYEQYF. CDR3 DNA sequence: TGCAGCGTTGAAGATCGTATTAGCGGGAGCTCCTACGAGCAGTACTTC.

The V and J genes are TRBV7-2 and TRBJ2-1; D not resolved. Germline lookup yields CDR1 SGHTA and CDR2 FQGNSA. This CDR3 comprises 14 residues. The V and J ends lost 8 bases and 2 bases respectively, with 13 bases between them. Written as DNA, the CDR3 is TGTGCCAGCCGTCAGGTTTCTACCTACAATGAGCAGTTCTTC. Translation: CASRQVSTYNEQFF.

This chain links TRBV7-9 with TRBJ2-1; unclear D gene. The V and J ends lost 1 base and 6 bases respectively, with 7 bases between them. The CDR3 sequence is 13 residues long. Germline V gene sequence: CDR1 SEHNR, CDR2 FQNEAQ (reference sequence). The CDR3 DNA is TGTGCCAGCAGCTTAGAAAGGAGCAATGAGCAGTTCTTC. It specifies CASSLERSNEQFF.

This clone has more than one count but fewer than ten. The chain couples TRBV30 to TRBJ1-3; no reliable D call. The CDR3 contains 12 residues. The germline gives CDR1 GTSNPN, CDR2 SVGIG (reference sequence). V was shortened by 4 bases and J by 4 bases, with 8 bases between the two germline ends. The CDR3 spells CAWNPGGNTIYF. The CDR3 DNA reads as TGTGCCTGGAACCCAGGAGGAAACACCATATATTTT.

The genes are TRBV28 and TRBJ1-4; tentatively, D is TRBD1 (6 bases). This CDR3 region has 14 residues. Deletions cut 8 bases from V and 8 bases from J, with 18 bases between. The germline CDR1 and CDR2 sequences are MDHEN and SYDVKM. This CDR3 is CASLPGGPGEKLFF. The CDR3 DNA is TGTGCCAGCCTTCCGGGGGGGCCGGGGGAAAAACTGTTTTTT.

The chain is built from TRBV7-2 and TRBJ1-1; a weak D match, TRBD1 (6 bases). Germline V CDR1 and CDR2: SGHTA, FQGNSA. V lost 3 bases and J lost 8, with 13 bases in between. The CDR3 totals 13 residues. CDR3: CASSFLRGGEAFF. The CDR3 nucleotides are TGTGCCAGCAGCTTTCTTAGGGGGGGAGAAGCTTTCTTT.